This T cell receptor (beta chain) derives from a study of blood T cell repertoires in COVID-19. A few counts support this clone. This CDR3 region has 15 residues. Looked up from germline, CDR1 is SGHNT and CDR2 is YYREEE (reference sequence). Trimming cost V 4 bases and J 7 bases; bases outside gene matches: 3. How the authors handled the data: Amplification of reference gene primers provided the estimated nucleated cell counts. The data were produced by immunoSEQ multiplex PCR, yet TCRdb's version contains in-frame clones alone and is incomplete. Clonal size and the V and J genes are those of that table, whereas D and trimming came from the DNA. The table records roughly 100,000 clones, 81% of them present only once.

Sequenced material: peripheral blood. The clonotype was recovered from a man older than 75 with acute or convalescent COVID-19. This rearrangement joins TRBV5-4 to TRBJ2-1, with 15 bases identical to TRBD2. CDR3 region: CASSTGLAGGNEQFF. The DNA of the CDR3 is TGTGCCAGCAGCACGGGACTAGCGGGAGGTAATGAGCAGTTCTTC.